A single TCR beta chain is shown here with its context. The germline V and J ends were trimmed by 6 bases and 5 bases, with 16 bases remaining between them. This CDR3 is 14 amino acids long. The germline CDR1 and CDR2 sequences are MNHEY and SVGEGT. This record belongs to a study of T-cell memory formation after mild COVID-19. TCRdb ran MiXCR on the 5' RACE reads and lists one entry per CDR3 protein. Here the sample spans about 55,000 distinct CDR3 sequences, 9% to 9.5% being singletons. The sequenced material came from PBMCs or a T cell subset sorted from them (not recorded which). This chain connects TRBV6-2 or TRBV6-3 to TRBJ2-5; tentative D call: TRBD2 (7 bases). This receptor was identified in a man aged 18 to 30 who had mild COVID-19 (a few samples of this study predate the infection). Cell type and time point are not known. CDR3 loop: CASRWRGGPETQYF. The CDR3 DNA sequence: TGTGCCAGCAGGTGGAGGGGGGGTCCTGAGACCCAGTACTTC.